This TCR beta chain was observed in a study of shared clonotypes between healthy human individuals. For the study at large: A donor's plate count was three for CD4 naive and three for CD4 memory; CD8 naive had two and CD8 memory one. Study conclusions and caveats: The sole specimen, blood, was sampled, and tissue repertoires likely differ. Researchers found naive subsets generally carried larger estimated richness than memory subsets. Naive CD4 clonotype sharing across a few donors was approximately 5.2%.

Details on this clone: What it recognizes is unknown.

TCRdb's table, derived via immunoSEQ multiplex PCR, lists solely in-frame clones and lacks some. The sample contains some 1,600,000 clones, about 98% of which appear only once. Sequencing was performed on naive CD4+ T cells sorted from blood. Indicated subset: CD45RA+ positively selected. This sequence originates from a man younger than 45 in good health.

In nucleotides, the CDR3 is TGCGCCAGCAGCCCTACAAACTCACTGGGGGTGGAGACCCAGTACTTC. Amino acid sequence: CASSPTNSLGVETQYF. The gene calls are TRBV5-1 and TRBJ2-5; D might be TRBD1 or TRBD2, each matching 5 bases. The CDR3 covers 16 residues. Trimming cost V 4 bases and J 5 bases, with 21 bases left between them. From germline, CDR1 is SGHRS and CDR2 YFSETQ.